This T cell receptor (beta chain) was identified in a study of blood T cells in healthy people across ages. Primers used in a second PCR of about 7 to 12 cycles were a sample-barcoded 5' primer and a J-beta primer mix. A template-switch adaptor containing 12 random nucleotides labeled each cDNA molecule. MiXCR, run by TCRdb on the 5' RACE reads, gives a single entry per CDR3 protein. The data show 800,000 or so distinct CDR3 sequences, more than 20% seen once. Deletions cut 0 bases from V and 3 bases from J, with 12 bases between. The germline CDR1 and CDR2 sequences are DFQATT and SNEGSKA (reference sequence). The CDR3 is made up of 15 amino acids. This clonotype was found a few times. Its target is not known. Study-wide results and limits: Among long-lived donors, naive CD4+ cells were more numerous and diversity higher than in aged donors.

These data were likewise used in another study, on T cells of mothers and their children. That paper notes: All extracted RNA went into cDNA synthesis, approximately 1.5 ug per 15 ul. Overlap in related mother-child pairs always slightly exceeded unrelated pairs, never significantly.

The material sequenced was blood. The J gene is TRBJ1-5, the V gene TRBV20-1, with D uncertain. This TCR was recovered from a boy younger than 18 in good health. The CDR3 coding sequence is TGCAGTGCTAGAGATGGCACGGTTATCAATCAGCCCCAGCATTTT. Residues: CSARDGTVINQPQHF.